This T cell receptor beta chain was retrieved from a study of blood T cell repertoires in COVID-19. Overall study context: Some COVID-19 samples were acute and others convalescent; all came from the United States, Italy and Spain. T cells, B-cell-depleted T cells, or PBMCs provided the cDNA or gDNA that served as material.

Per the original data handling: Scientists estimated how many nucleated cells there were by amplifying reference gene primers. Measured with immunoSEQ multiplex PCR; TCRdb has only the in-frame clones, and not every one. V, J and clone size are those of that table, while D and trimming were read from the DNA. The sample yields almost 200,000 clones, roughly nine tenths seen once. Sequenced material: peripheral blood. The origin of this receptor is a woman aged 70 to 79 with acute or convalescent COVID-19.

For the CDR3, the DNA is TGTGCCAGCAGCTACCTGGTGAGTTCGAGCTCCTACAATGAGCAGTTCTTC. Amino acid sequence: CASSYLVSSSSYNEQFF. The chain combines TRBV27 with TRBJ2-1; D unresolved. This CDR3 has 17 residues. CDR1 MNHEY and CDR2 SMNVEV come from the germline V gene (reference sequence). V was pared by 6 bases and J by 0 bases, with 18 bases between.